This record looks at one T cell receptor (beta chain) sequence and its context. Per the study methods: Using reference gene primer amplification, nucleated cell counts were estimated. Sequencing used immunoSEQ multiplex PCR; TCRdb keeps in-frame clones, though not all of them. V and J calls and clone size are given by that table; D and trimming were obtained from the DNA. The sample includes about 280,000 clones, 85% to 90% of them seen just once. Trimming stripped 6 bases from V and 1 base from J, with 9 bases between. The CDR3 is 14 residues long. In germline, CDR1 is SGHTA, CDR2 FQGNSA. This entry comes from a study of blood T cell repertoires in COVID-19.

The source is a woman in her 30s with COVID-19, enrolled during active disease. The sample taken for sequencing was peripheral blood. This chain joins TRBV7-2 and TRBJ2-2; weak D call: TRBD2 (6 bases). The CDR3 coding sequence is TGTGCCAGCAGTTCGGGGGAGAACACCGGGGAGCTGTTTTTT. Its translation: CASSSGENTGELFF. The complete variable domain, with remaining parts taken from reference TRBV7-2 and TRBJ2-2, reads GAGVSQSPSNKVTEKGKDVELRCDPISGHTALYWYRQSLGQGLEFLIYFQGNSAPDKSGLPSDRFSAERTGGSVSTLTIQRTQQEDSAVYLCASSSGENTGELFFGEGSRLTVL.